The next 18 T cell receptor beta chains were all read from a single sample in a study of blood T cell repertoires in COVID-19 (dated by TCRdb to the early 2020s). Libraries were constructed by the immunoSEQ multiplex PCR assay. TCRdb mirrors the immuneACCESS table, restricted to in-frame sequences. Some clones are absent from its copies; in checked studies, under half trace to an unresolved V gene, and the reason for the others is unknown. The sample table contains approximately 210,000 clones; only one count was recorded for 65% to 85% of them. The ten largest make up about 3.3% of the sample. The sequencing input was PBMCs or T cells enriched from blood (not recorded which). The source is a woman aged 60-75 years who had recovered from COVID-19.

CDR3 loop: CASKTAGNTEAFF. The CDR3 bases are TGTGCCAGTAAAACAGCAGGGAACACTGAAGCTTTCTTT. This chain links TRBV19 with TRBJ1-1, with unresolved D. The V end lost 7 bases, the J end lost 1 base, and 10 bases lay between the germline ends. The CDR3 has 13 amino acids. Germline loops: CDR1 LNHDA, CDR2 SQIVND (reference sequence). Full variable domain (missing parts from reference TRBV19 and TRBJ1-1): DGGITQSPKYLFRKEGQNVTLSCEQNLNHDAMYWYRQDPGQGLRLIYYSQIVNDFQKGDIAEGYSVSREKKESFPLTVTSAQKNPTAFYLCASKTAGNTEAFFGQGTRLTVV.

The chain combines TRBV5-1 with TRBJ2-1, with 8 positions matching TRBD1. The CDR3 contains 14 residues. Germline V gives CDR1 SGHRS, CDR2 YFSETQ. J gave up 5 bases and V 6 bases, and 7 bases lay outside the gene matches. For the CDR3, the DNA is TGCGCCAGCATGGCAGGGGGCGAAAACAATGAGCAGTTCTTC. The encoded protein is CASMAGGENNEQFF.

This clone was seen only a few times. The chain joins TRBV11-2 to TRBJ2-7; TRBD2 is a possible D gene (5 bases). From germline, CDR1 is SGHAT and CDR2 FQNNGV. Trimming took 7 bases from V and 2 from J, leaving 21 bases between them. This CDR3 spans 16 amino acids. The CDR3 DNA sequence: TGTGCCAGCAACGGAAATAGAGGCAGGAGGACCTACGAGCAGTACTTC. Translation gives CASNGNRGRRTYEQYF.

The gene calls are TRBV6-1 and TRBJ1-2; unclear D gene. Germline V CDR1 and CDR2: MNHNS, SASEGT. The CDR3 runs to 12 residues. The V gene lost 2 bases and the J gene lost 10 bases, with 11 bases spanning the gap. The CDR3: CASSESGLLYTF. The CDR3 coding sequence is TGTGCCAGCAGTGAATCCGGACTACTCTACACCTTC.

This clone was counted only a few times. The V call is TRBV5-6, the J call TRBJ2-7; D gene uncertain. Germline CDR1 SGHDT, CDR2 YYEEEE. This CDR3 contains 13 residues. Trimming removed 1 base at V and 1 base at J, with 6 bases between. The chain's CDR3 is CASSLIVSYEQYF. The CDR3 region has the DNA TGTGCCAGCAGCTTGATAGTTTCCTACGAGCAGTACTTC.

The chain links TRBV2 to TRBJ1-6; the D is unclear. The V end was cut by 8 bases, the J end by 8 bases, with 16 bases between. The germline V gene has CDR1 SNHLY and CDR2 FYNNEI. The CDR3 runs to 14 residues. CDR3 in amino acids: CASCGGSSHSPLHF. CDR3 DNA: TGTGCCAGCTGTGGAGGTTCGAGTCATTCACCCCTCCACTTT.

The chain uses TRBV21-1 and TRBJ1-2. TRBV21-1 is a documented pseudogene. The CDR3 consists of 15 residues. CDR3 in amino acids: CASSKTIREDYGYTF. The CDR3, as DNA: TGTGCCAGCAGCAAGACAATCCGGGAGGACTATGGCTACACCTTC.

CDR3 in amino acids: CASSVDRDEQYF. The DNA for the CDR3 is TGTGCCAGCAGCGTAGATCGCGACGAGCAGTACTTC. V and J are TRBV9 and TRBJ2-7; D ambiguous. V dropped 0 bases and J dropped 5 bases, with 6 bases sitting between them. Per the germline V gene, CDR1 is SGDLS and CDR2 is YYNGEE. The CDR3 covers 12 residues. The variable domain in full, with the rest retrieved from reference TRBV9 and TRBJ2-7, is DSGVTQTPKHLITATGQRVTLRCSPRSGDLSVYWYQQSLDQGLQFLIQYYNGEERAKGNILERFSAQQFPDLHSELNLSSLELGDSALYFCASSVDRDEQYFGPGTRLTVT.

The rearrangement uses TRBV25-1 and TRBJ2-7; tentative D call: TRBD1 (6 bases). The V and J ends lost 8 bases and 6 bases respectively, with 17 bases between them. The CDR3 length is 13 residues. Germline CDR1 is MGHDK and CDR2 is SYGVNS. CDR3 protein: CASGSQGLGEQYF. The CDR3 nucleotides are TGTGCCAGCGGATCACAGGGTTTAGGCGAGCAGTACTTC.

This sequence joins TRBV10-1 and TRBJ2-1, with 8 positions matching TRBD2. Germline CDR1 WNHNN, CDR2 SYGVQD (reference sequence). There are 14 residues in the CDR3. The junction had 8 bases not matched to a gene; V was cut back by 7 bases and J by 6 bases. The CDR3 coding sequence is TGCGCCAGCACTTCGGGACTAGGGGCCAATGAGCAGTTCTTC. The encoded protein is CASTSGLGANEQFF.

The CDR3 sequence is CASSSGLSLEGEKLFF. The CDR3, as DNA: TGTGCCAGCAGCTCGGGGTTGTCCCTGGAGGGGGAAAAACTGTTTTTT. The J gene is TRBJ1-4, the V gene TRBV5-4; maybe TRBD1 (5 bases). The CDR3 totals 16 residues. In germline, CDR1 is SGHNT, CDR2 YYREEE (reference sequence). V gave up 3 bases and J gave up 8 bases, with 20 bases separating them. Full variable domain (rest looked up from reference TRBV5-4 and TRBJ1-4): ETGVTQSPTHLIKTRGQQVTLRCSSQSGHNTVSWYQQALGQGPQFIFQYYREEENGRGNFPPRFSGLQFPNYSSELNVNALELDDSALYLCASSSGLSLEGEKLFFGSGTQLSVL.

CDR3 sequence (DNA): TGTGCCAGCAGCGTCGGGACAGGGGTCAATGAGCAGTTCTTC. This gives the protein CASSVGTGVNEQFF. This chain connects TRBV7-9 to TRBJ2-1; 10 nucleotides line up with TRBD1. Germline loops: CDR1 SEHNR, CDR2 FQNEAQ (reference sequence). V was clipped by 5 bases and J by 6 bases; unmatched bases: 4. CDR3 length: 14 amino acids.

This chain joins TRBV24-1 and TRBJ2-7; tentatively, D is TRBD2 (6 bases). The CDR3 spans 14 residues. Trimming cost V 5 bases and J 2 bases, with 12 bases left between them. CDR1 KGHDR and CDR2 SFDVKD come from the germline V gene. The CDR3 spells CATSVSGGAYEQYF. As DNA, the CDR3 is TGTGCCACCAGTGTGTCAGGAGGGGCCTACGAGCAGTACTTC.

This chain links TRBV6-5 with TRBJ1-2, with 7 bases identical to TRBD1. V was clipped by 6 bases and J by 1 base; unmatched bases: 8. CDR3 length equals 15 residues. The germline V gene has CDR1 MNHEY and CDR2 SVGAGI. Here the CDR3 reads CASRRGQGGNYGYTF. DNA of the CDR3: TGTGCCAGCAGGAGAGGGCAGGGGGGTAACTATGGCTACACCTTC.

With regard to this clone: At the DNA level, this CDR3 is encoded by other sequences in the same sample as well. The CDR3 loop reads CASSLVGGRNTEAFF. CDR3 DNA: TGTGCCAGCAGCTTAGTGGGAGGTAGGAACACTGAAGCTTTCTTT. The rearrangement links TRBV7-9 to TRBJ1-1; no clear D. Trimming removed 1 base at V and 1 base at J, with 10 bases between. Germline values: CDR1 SEHNR, CDR2 FQNEAQ (reference sequence). The CDR3 is 15 amino acids.

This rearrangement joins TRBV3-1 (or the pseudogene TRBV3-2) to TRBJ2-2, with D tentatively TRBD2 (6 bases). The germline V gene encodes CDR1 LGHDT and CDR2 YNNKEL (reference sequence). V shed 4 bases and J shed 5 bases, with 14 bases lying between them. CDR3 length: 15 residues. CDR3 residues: CASSPRGLGTGELFF. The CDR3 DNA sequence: TGTGCCAGCAGCCCAAGGGGACTGGGAACCGGGGAGCTGTTTTTT.

The CDR3 loop reads CASSLGLAGDKGEQFF. For the CDR3, the DNA is TGTGCCAGCAGCTTAGGTCTAGCGGGGGATAAAGGTGAGCAGTTCTTC. The rearrangement links TRBV7-6 to TRBJ2-1, with 10 nucleotides matching TRBD2. Germline V gene sequence: CDR1 SGHVS, CDR2 FNYEAQ. The ends lost 1 base at V and 9 bases at J; junction bases unmatched: 9. The CDR3 is 16 residues long.

The CDR3 here is CASSSGYEQYF. The CDR3 DNA reads as TGTGCCAGCAGCTCAGGATACGAGCAGTACTTC. The V gene is TRBV11-2, the J gene TRBJ2-7; unclear D gene. Germline V gives CDR1 SGHAT, CDR2 FQNNGV. Trimming removed 4 bases at V and 4 bases at J, with 5 bases between. This CDR3 has 11 amino acids.